Here is one TCR beta chain with its context. Clones were read by immunoSEQ multiplex PCR, and TCRdb kept only the in-frame ones, dropping some. This table holds tens of thousands of clones, roughly 93% found once. The length of the CDR3 is 13 residues. V lost 2 bases and J 7 bases, leaving 12 bases between the germline ends. In germline, CDR1 is SGHAT, CDR2 FQNNGV. This record belongs to a study of T cells in tuberculosis. Time point reported: new active TB diagnosis, blood taken before or within 7 days of starting treatment. The receptor comes from an adult with tuberculosis. V gene TRBV11-2 combines with J gene TRBJ2-7, with D possibly matching TRBD1 (6 bases). This specimen consisted of PBMCs, obtained at tuberculosis diagnosis. The CDR3, as DNA: TGTGCCAGCAGCTTAACACAGGGCTGGGAGCAGTACTTC. Translating it yields CASSLTQGWEQYF.